Listed below are T cell receptor beta chains from one sample, sequenced in a study of metastatic and nonmetastatic thyroid tumors. TCRdb re-clonotyped the PCR reads through MiXCR. The profile covers tens of thousands of clones, with approximately 19% appearing a single time and roughly 22% taken by the ten largest. The sample was blood. The receptors derive from a female donor with papillary thyroid cancer or a benign thyroid nodule (not recorded which). Some clones in this sample may be carry-over from other donors' samples. The CDR3 runs from the conserved cysteine through the conserved F or W. The order of the fields is clone size, V gene, J gene, CDR3 length, D gene, CDR3 protein, CDR3 DNA. The D gene is left open where the match is weak. Clone size is shown for a subset of rows, as once, few, many or a class of expanded clone.

few	TRBV6-1	TRBJ1-2	14	NA	CASNKGGGGYGYTF	TGTGCCAGCAATAAAGGGGGGGGCGGCTATGGCTACACCTTC
many	TRBV12-3/TRBV12-4	TRBJ2-3	11	NA	CASSLLYTQYF	TGTGCCAGCAGCCTCCTGTATACGCAGTATTTT
many	TRBV5-5	TRBJ2-5	13	NA	CASSRTNQETQYF	TGTGCCAGCAGTAGGACAAACCAAGAGACCCAGTACTTC
many	TRBV7-2	TRBJ1-5	15	TRBD1	CASSARTGDNQPQHF	TGTGCCAGCAGCGCAAGGACAGGGGACAATCAGCCCCAGCATTTT
many	TRBV15	TRBJ1-4	13	NA	CATSRASAKKLFF	TGTGCCACCAGCAGAGCCTCGGCGAAAAAACTGTTTTTT
NA	TRBV15	TRBJ2-5	15	NA	CAPSRDRGAQETQYF	TGTGCCCCCAGCAGAGATCGAGGGGCTCAAGAGACCCAGTACTTC
many	TRBV18	TRBJ2-7	14	NA	CASSPNSQGYEQYF	TGTGCCAGCTCACCCAACTCACAGGGCTACGAGCAGTACTTC
many	TRBV11-2	TRBJ2-2	15	NA	CASTPQGPGTGELFF	TGTGCCAGCACCCCCCAGGGGCCCGGCACCGGGGAGCTGTTTTTT
few	TRBV12-3/TRBV12-4	TRBJ2-5	14	NA	CASSPGQLVETQYF	TGTGCCAGCAGCCCCGGGCAGCTTGTGGAGACCCAGTACTTC
NA	TRBV10-3	TRBJ1-1	19	NA	CVISVTAGTSGPMNTEAFF	TGTGTCATCAGTGTGACCGCCGGAACAAGTGGTCCAATGAACACTGAAGCTTTCTTT
NA	TRBV6-1	TRBJ2-7	13	NA	CASSQGRLYEQYF	TGTGCCAGCTCCCAGGGCCGGCTCTACGAGCAGTACTTC
few	TRBV6-5	TRBJ1-5	15	NA	CASSYSVGSGQPQHF	TGTGCCAGCAGTTACTCAGTAGGGTCCGGGCAGCCCCAGCATTTT
many	TRBV11-2	TRBJ2-7	14	NA	CASRRPGQSYEQYF	TGTGCCAGCAGACGACCGGGACAAAGCTACGAGCAGTACTTC
NA	TRBV6-4	TRBJ2-2	17	TRBD2	CASSDKTSGMGPGELFF	TGTGCCAGCAGTGACAAGACTAGCGGGATGGGACCCGGGGAGCTGTTTTTT
medium-sized	TRBV19	TRBJ1-2	14	NA	CASSLNRGSYGYTF	TGTGCCAGTAGTCTCAACCGGGGCTCCTATGGCTACACCTTC
many	TRBV6-5	TRBJ1-5	14	NA	CASSYNRGNQPQHF	TGTGCCAGCAGTTACAATCGGGGCAATCAGCCCCAGCATTTT
NA	TRBV20-1	TRBJ2-7	13	NA	CSAIEGSSYEQYF	TGCAGTGCTATTGAGGGAAGCTCCTACGAGCAGTACTTC
NA	TRBV14	TRBJ2-7	15	NA	CASSLGEGVASEQYF	TGTGCCAGCAGCCTGGGGGAGGGGGTTGCCTCCGAGCAGTACTTC
medium-sized	TRBV19	TRBJ1-5	13	NA	CASKGPGNQPQHF	TGTGCCAGTAAAGGTCCGGGCAATCAGCCCCAGCATTTT
many	TRBV4-2	TRBJ2-4	13	NA	CASSQEDGAAQYF	TGTGCCAGCAGCCAGGAAGACGGGGCAGCCCAGTACTTC
NA	TRBV2	TRBJ1-4	18	NA	CASSEASPGGRESEKLFF	TGTGCCAGCAGTGAAGCTTCTCCGGGAGGGAGGGAAAGCGAAAAACTGTTTTTT
NA	TRBV5-4	TRBJ2-3	14	NA	CASSPYRAQDTQYF	TGTGCCAGCAGCCCGTACAGGGCACAGGATACGCAGTATTTT
many	TRBV4-1	TRBJ1-2	16	NA	CASSQEGTSPEGGYTF	TGCGCCAGCAGCCAAGAAGGGACCTCCCCTGAGGGGGGCTACACCTTC
few	TRBV6-5	TRBJ1-1	15	NA	CASIYPGQGNTEAFF	TGTGCCAGCATTTACCCCGGACAAGGGAACACTGAAGCTTTCTTT
many	TRBV4-3	TRBJ1-6	17	NA	CASSQDSRVSGNSPLHF	TGCGCCAGCAGCCAAGACAGCAGGGTCTCTGGTAATTCACCCCTCCACTTT
many	TRBV6-1	TRBJ2-5	14	TRBD1	CASSELGQGHLKDF	TGTGCCAGCAGTGAATTGGGACAGGGGCACCTTAAGGACTTC
many	TRBV15	TRBJ2-5	15	NA	CATRDPQGGRETQYF	TGTGCCACCAGAGACCCACAGGGGGGGCGAGAGACCCAGTACTTC
NA	TRBV12-5	TRBJ2-1	14	TRBD2	CASGSGRTINEQFF	TGTGCTAGTGGTAGCGGGAGGACAATCAATGAGCAGTTCTTC
many	TRBV20-1	TRBJ2-3	14	NA	CSADRDIDTDTQYF	TGCAGTGCCGACCGGGACATAGACACAGATACGCAGTATTTT
NA	TRBV4-1	TRBJ1-6	14	NA	CASSRETVDSPLHF	TGCGCCAGCAGCCGGGAGACCGTTGATTCACCCCTCCACTTT
NA	TRBV28	TRBJ1-2	12	NA	CASSLSEGGYTF	TGTGCCAGCAGTCTCTCGGAGGGTGGCTACACCTTC
many	TRBV6-1	TRBJ1-1	16	TRBD1	CASHTGQGALGTEAFF	TGTGCCAGTCATACCGGACAGGGGGCGCTGGGCACTGAAGCTTTCTTT
many	TRBV6-1	TRBJ2-3	14	TRBD1	CASSSDRGTDTQYF	TGTGCCAGCAGTTCCGACAGGGGCACAGATACGCAGTATTTT
NA	TRBV7-8	TRBJ2-7	13	NA	CASSLVAAYEQYF	TGTGCCAGCAGCTTAGTGGCAGCCTACGAGCAGTACTTC
NA	TRBV12-3/TRBV12-4	TRBJ2-1	11	NA	CASSLLDEQFF	TGTGCCAGCAGTTTATTGGATGAGCAGTTCTTC
NA	TRBV20-1	TRBJ1-5	14	NA	CSANPQAGIRAQHF	TGCAGTGCAAACCCTCAGGCAGGGATAAGAGCCCAGCATTTT
many	TRBV7-3	TRBJ2-2	14	NA	CASSLSPGTGELFF	TGTGCCAGCAGCTTATCTCCAGGGACCGGGGAGCTGTTTTTT
many	TRBV6-2/TRBV6-3	TRBJ2-3	14	NA	CASSYNGGSDTQYF	TGTGCCAGCAGTTATAATGGGGGTTCAGATACGCAGTATTTT
many	TRBV20-1	TRBJ1-2	12	TRBD1	CSTQTGAYGYTF	TGCAGTACTCAAACAGGGGCCTATGGCTACACCTTC
NA	TRBV6-1	TRBJ1-1	14	NA	CASSPSSMNTEAFF	TGTGCCAGCAGCCCCAGTTCAATGAACACTGAAGCTTTCTTT